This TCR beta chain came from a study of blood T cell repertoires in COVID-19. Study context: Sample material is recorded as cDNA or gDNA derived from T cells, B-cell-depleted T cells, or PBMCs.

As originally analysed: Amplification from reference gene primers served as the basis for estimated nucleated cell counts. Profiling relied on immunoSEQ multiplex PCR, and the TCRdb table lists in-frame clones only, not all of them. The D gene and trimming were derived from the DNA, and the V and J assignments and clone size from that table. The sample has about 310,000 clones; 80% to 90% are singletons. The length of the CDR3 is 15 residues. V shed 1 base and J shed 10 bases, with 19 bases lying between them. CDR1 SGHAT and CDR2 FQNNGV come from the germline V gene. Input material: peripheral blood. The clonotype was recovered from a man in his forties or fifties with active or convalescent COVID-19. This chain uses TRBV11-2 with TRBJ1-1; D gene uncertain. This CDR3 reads CASSLGWGGKVIAFF. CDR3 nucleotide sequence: TGTGCCAGCAGCTTAGGTTGGGGAGGGAAGGTAATAGCTTTCTTT.